The TCR beta chain described here comes from a study of tumor and adjacent non-tumor tissue in lung cancer. RNA was extracted from bulk tissue without any cell sorting. This clonotype was counted once. Germline V gene sequence: CDR1 MDHEN, CDR2 SYDVKM. V shed 7 bases and J shed 8 bases, with 9 bases lying between them. CDR3 length: 11 amino acids. TCRbeta libraries were built with three rounds of nested PCR, modified from ARM-PCR. MiXCR, run by TCRdb on the multiplex PCR reads, gives a single entry per CDR3 protein. This table holds under 150,000 distinct CDR3 sequences, roughly 66% found once. The origin of this receptor is a man aged 60 to 69 with small cell lung cancer. The chain couples TRBV28 to TRBJ2-4; the D gene is possibly TRBD1 (5 bases). Sequencing was carried out using lung tumor tissue. CDR3 sequence: CASKVGDIQYF. The CDR3 region has the DNA TGTGCCAGCAAGGTAGGGGACATTCAGTACTTC.